Following are 11 T cell receptor beta chains from one sample sequenced in a study of T-cell memory formation after mild COVID-19. TCRdb passed the 5' RACE reads through MiXCR, listing each CDR3 protein once. The table shows a few hundred thousand distinct CDR3 sequences, with 24% occurring only once. The sequencing input was PBMCs or a T cell subset sorted from them (not recorded which). The source of these receptors is an adult woman who had mild COVID-19 (a few samples of this study predate the infection). Cell type and time point are not known.

This clonotype was detected only a few times. The chain couples TRBV7-6 to TRBJ2-5, with a possible D match to TRBD2 (5 bases). The CDR3 length is 15 residues. The germline CDR1 and CDR2 sequences are SGHVS and FNYEAQ. Trimming stripped 1 base from V and 1 base from J, with 10 bases between. CDR3 protein: CASSLVGSSQETQYF. In DNA, the CDR3 is TGTGCCAGCAGCTTAGTAGGGAGCAGCCAAGAGACCCAGTACTTC.

This clonotype was counted only a few times. One end of the junction varies from germline; a read error may be responsible. The chain carries TRBV20-1 and TRBJ2-1, with 13 bases lining up with TRBD2. CDR3 length: 16 amino acids. Germline V gene lookup returns CDR1 DFQATT and CDR2 SNEGSKA (reference sequence). The CDR3 sequence is CSARDLGLAGEAGRIF. The CDR3 coding sequence is TGCAGTGCTAGAGATCTCGGACTAGCGGGGGAAGCCGGGCGGATCTTC.

The CDR3 nucleotides are TGTGCCAGCAGCCAGCTACACACTGAAGCTTTCTTT. Residues: CASSQLHTEAFF. This chain connects TRBV9 to TRBJ1-1, with D hard to call. This CDR3 region has 12 residues. Germline CDR1 is SGDLS and CDR2 is YYNGEE. V was trimmed by 4 bases and J by 3 bases, leaving 7 bases between them.

Here the CDR3 DNA reads TGTGCCACCAGTTTTCAAGGGACCGGGGAGCTGTTTTTT. Translated, it gives CATSFQGTGELFF. The chain employs TRBV24-1 and TRBJ2-2; D uncertain. Germline CDR1 reads KGHDR; CDR2 reads SFDVKD. The CDR3 runs to 13 residues. V was clipped by 6 bases and J by 5 bases, with 9 bases between them.

This clonotype came up a few times. The genes are TRBV6-5 and TRBJ2-3; D gene unclear. Trimming shortened V by 7 bases and J by 2 bases, and 10 bases separated the two germline ends. Germline CDR1 reads MNHEY; CDR2 reads SVGAGI. The CDR3 sequence is 13 residues long. The CDR3 loop is CASKFVATDTQYF. CDR3 nucleotides: TGTGCCAGCAAATTCGTCGCCACAGATACGCAGTATTTT.

The chain has TRBV4-1 and TRBJ2-7; D unresolved. CDR3 length: 16 residues. The V end lost 4 bases, the J end lost 3 bases, and 19 bases lay between the germline ends. Germline V lookup: CDR1 MGHRA, CDR2 YSYEKL. CDR3 nucleotides: TGCGCCAGCAGCCGGGAAGGGCAGGAGCCACTCTACGAGCAGTACTTC. This translates into CASSREGQEPLYEQYF.

The chain links TRBV7-3 to TRBJ2-5; D not resolved. CDR3 size: 12 residues. Trimming took off 5 bases at V and 12 bases at J, with 16 bases between the two ends. Germline-derived CDR1 and CDR2 are SGHTA and FQGTGA. CDR3 sequence reads: CASSQTNSRKYF. For the CDR3, the DNA is TGTGCCAGCAGCCAGACAAACTCGAGAAAGTACTTC.

The rearrangement uses TRBV7-2 and TRBJ1-5; D is possibly TRBD1 (5 bases). Germline CDR1 and CDR2: SGHTA and FQGNSA. V was trimmed by 5 bases and J by 4 bases, leaving 18 bases between them. The CDR3 spans 16 residues. For the CDR3, the DNA is TGTGCCAGCAGCCTAGGGGCGCAGAAGTGGAATCAGCCCCAGCATTTT. It codes for CASSLGAQKWNQPQHF. Full variable domain (missing parts from reference TRBV7-2 and TRBJ1-5): GAGVSQSPSNKVTEKGKDVELRCDPISGHTALYWYRQSLGQGLEFLIYFQGNSAPDKSGLPSDRFSAERTGGSVSTLTIQRTQQEDSAVYLCASSLGAQKWNQPQHFGDGTRLSIL.

This clonotype was seen more than once but under ten times. The chain carries TRBV11-3 and TRBJ1-1, with D unclear. This CDR3 comprises 11 residues. Per germline, CDR1 SGHNT and CDR2 YENEEA. Between the trimmed V and J ends, which lost 0 bases and 7 bases, there was a span of 3 bases. CDR3 in amino acids: CASSLEVEAFF. For the CDR3, the DNA is TGTGCCAGCAGCTTAGAGGTTGAAGCTTTCTTT.

In its sample, this clonotype was seen a few times. This sequence joins TRBV7-9 and TRBJ2-5, with 7 bases that match TRBD1. The V gene's germline CDR1 is SEHNR and CDR2 FQNEAQ (reference sequence). V lost 4 bases to trimming and J lost 4 bases; unmatched junction nucleotides: 15. CDR3 length equals 17 residues. CDR3 sequence: CASSSPSLRDRGETQYF. The CDR3 nucleotides read TGTGCCAGCAGCTCCCCGAGCCTCCGGGACAGAGGAGAGACCCAGTACTTC.

The chain has TRBV6-5 and TRBJ2-7, with 8 nucleotides matching TRBD1. Trimming removed 3 bases from V and 0 bases from J; junction bases left unmatched: 4. Germline V lookup: CDR1 MNHEY, CDR2 SVGAGI. CDR3 length equals 15 residues. In DNA form, the CDR3 reads TGTGCCAGCAGTTATCACGGACAGGGCTCCTACGAGCAGTACTTC. It is translated as CASSYHGQGSYEQYF.